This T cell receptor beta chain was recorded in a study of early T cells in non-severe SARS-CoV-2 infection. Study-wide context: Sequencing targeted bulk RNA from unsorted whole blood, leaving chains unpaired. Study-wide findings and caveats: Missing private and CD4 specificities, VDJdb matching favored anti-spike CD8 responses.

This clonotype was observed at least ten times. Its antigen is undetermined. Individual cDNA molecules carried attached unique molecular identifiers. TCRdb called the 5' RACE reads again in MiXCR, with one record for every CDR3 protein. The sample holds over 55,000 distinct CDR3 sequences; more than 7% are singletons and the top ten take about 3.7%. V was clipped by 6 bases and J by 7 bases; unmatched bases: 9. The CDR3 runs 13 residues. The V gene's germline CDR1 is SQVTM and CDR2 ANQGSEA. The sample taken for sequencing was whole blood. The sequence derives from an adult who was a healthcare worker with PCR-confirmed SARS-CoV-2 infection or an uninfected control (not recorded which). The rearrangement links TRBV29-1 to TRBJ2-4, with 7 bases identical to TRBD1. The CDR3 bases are TGCAGCGTCGCTAAAGACAGGGTCAACATTCAGTACTTC. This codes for CSVAKDRVNIQYF.